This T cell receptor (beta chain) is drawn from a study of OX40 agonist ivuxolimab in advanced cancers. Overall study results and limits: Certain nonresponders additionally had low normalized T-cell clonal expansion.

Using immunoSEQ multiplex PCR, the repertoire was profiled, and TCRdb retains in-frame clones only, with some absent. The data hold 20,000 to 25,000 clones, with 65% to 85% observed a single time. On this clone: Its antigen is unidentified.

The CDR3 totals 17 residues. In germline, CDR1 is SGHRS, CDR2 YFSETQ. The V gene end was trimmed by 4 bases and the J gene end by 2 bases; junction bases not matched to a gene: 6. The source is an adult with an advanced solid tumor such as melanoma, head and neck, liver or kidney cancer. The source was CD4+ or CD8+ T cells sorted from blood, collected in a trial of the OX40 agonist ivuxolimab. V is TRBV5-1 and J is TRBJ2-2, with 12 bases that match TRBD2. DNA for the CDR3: TGCGCCAGCAGCCCGGGACTAGCGGGCCCCAACACCGGGGAGCTGTTTTTT. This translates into CASSPGLAGPNTGELFF.